Listed below are T cell receptor beta chains from one sample, sequenced in a study of regulatory T cells in long-lasting Graves disease. One entry per CDR3 protein results from TCRdb running MiXCR on the multiplex PCR reads. The sample contains about 420,000 distinct CDR3 sequences, less than 20% of which appear only once. This same sample was also part of a study on T cells in Graves' hyperthyroidism and ophthalmopathy.

Sequenced here: peripheral blood mononuclear cells (PBMCs), sampled at new diagnosis, from a patient treated with antithyroid drugs. The receptors originated from a young woman with Graves disease. CDR3s include the opening cysteine and the closing phenylalanine or tryptophan. The D gene is left open where the match is weak. Only some rows state a clone size, as once, few, many or a class for expanded clones.

D: -
J: TRBJ1-6
V: TRBV3-1
size: many
DNA: TGTGCCAGCAGCCAAGGGACAGAGAATTCACCCCTCCACTTT
CDR3: CASSQGTENSPLHF

D: -
J: TRBJ2-1
V: TRBV6-1
size: -
DNA: TGTGCCAGCAGTGAAGATTCTTCCCTCGATGAGCAGTTCTTC
CDR3: CASSEDSSLDEQFF

D: TRBD2
J: TRBJ2-7
V: TRBV27
size: many
DNA: TGTGCCAGCAGGAGAGGACTAGCGGACACCTACGAGCAGTACTTC
CDR3: CASRRGLADTYEQYF

D: -
J: TRBJ2-7
V: TRBV20-1
size: many
DNA: TGCAGTGCTAGAGACGATTCGCGGCGGATCTCCTACGAGCAGTACTTC
CDR3: CSARDDSRRISYEQYF

D: -
J: TRBJ2-7
V: TRBV5-8
size: many
DNA: TGTGCCAGCAGCTACAGACAGGCTGGAGGGCAGTACTTC
CDR3: CASSYRQAGGQYF

D: -
J: TRBJ1-2
V: TRBV28
size: many
DNA: TGTGCCAGCAGCCGGACCAATTATGGCTACACCTTC
CDR3: CASSRTNYGYTF

D: -
J: TRBJ2-7
V: TRBV28
size: -
DNA: TGTGCCAGCAGATTGGGAGGACTCTACGAGCAGTACTTC
CDR3: CASRLGGLYEQYF

D: TRBD2
J: TRBJ2-1
V: TRBV12-3/TRBV12-4
size: once
DNA: TGTGCCAGCAGTTTAGCGGGCCTGGGGGGGGGTTCCTACAATGAGCAGTTCTTC
CDR3: CASSLAGLGGGSYNEQFF

D: -
J: TRBJ2-7
V: TRBV11-2
size: many
DNA: TGTGCCAGCAGCTTAAATCAGGGGAGCAGAGAGCAGTACTTC
CDR3: CASSLNQGSREQYF

D: TRBD1
J: TRBJ2-1
V: TRBV7-9
size: many
DNA: TGTGCCAGCAGCTTATTGACAGGGGGAAGAAATGAGCAGTTCTTC
CDR3: CASSLLTGGRNEQFF

D: TRBD1
J: TRBJ2-3
V: TRBV7-3
size: many
DNA: TGTGCCAGCAGCTTCGGGACAGGCACAGATACGCAGTATTTT
CDR3: CASSFGTGTDTQYF

D: -
J: TRBJ2-5
V: TRBV20-1
size: few
DNA: TGCAGTGCTAGACCTCAGAGCCCCGGCCACCAGGAGACCCAGTACTTC
CDR3: CSARPQSPGHQETQYF

D: -
J: TRBJ1-2
V: TRBV28
size: -
DNA: TGTGCCAGCAGTTCAGGACCGGCCTTAGGCTACACCTTC
CDR3: CASSSGPALGYTF

D: TRBD1
J: TRBJ1-1
V: TRBV27
size: few
DNA: TGTGCCAGCAGTTTAGAGGGACAGGGTGAAGCTTTCTTT
CDR3: CASSLEGQGEAFF